The sample holds a few counts of the clone carrying this T cell receptor (beta chain). The target antigen is unknown. This record comes from a study of regulatory T cells in long-lasting Graves disease. Described time point: newly diagnosed GD, antithyroid drugs for less than 3 months. Extracted RNA from PBMCs served as the source of the TCR library. Patients were enrolled at an endocrinology department in Xi'an, China. Trimming stripped 4 bases from V and 1 base from J, with 9 bases between. Per germline, CDR1 SGHDT and CDR2 YYEEEE. The CDR3 spans 14 residues. Points from the study as a whole: Owing to a sample size that was small, accuracy may have been reduced. TCR diversity was lower in persistent Graves' patients than in newly diagnosed ones.

Library construction for TCR beta used iRepertoire HTBI primers and Arm-PCR of CDR3 regions. One entry per CDR3 protein results from TCRdb running MiXCR on the multiplex PCR reads. The sample records a few hundred thousand distinct CDR3 sequences, roughly 15% being singletons. These records were also assigned to another study, of T cells in Graves' hyperthyroidism and ophthalmopathy. That paper states: With the HTBI primer set, the TCR CDR3 went through a first round of RT-PCR.

Source: peripheral blood mononuclear cells (PBMCs), taken at new diagnosis, from a patient treated with antithyroid drugs. The V call is TRBV5-6, the J call TRBJ1-3; D is unresolved. This clonotype was obtained from a woman between 18 and 29 years old with Graves disease. The CDR3 nucleotides read TGTGCCAGCAGCCCCGGTTGGTCTGGAAACACCATATATTTT. It is translated as CASSPGWSGNTIYF.